One and the same sample provided the 18 T cell receptor beta chains below, sequenced in a study of blood T cell repertoires in COVID-19. The protocol was immunoSEQ multiplex PCR, while the TCRdb copy is restricted to in-frame clones and leaves out a portion. The profile shows fewer than 350,000 clones, 70% to 90% of them singletons. The material sequenced was PBMCs or T cells enriched from blood (not recorded which). Every receptor here comes from a woman aged 25-40 years with acute COVID-19.

This clone showed up just a few times. V usage is TRBV6-2 or TRBV6-3 and J usage is TRBJ1-5, with 9 bases fitting TRBD1. This CDR3 region has 15 residues. J lost 6 bases, V lost 4 bases, and 7 bases had no gene match. Germline-derived CDR1 and CDR2 are MNHEY and SVGEGT. The CDR3 DNA reads TGTGCCAGCAGTTCCCCGGACAGGGGAGTTCAGCCCCAGCATTTT. Its protein product is CASSSPDRGVQPQHF.

This chain joins TRBV19 and TRBJ1-2; a weak D match, TRBD1 (5 bases). V was trimmed by 9 bases and J by 4 bases, leaving 18 bases between them. Germline CDR1 LNHDA, CDR2 SQIVND (reference sequence). This CDR3 has 14 residues. CDR3 bases: TGTGCCAGCTTTACCAGCCAGGGCCTCTATGGCTACACCTTC. Translating gives CASFTSQGLYGYTF. Full variable domain (outside the CDR3, taken from reference TRBV19 and TRBJ1-2): DGGITQSPKYLFRKEGQNVTLSCEQNLNHDAMYWYRQDPGQGLRLIYYSQIVNDFQKGDIAEGYSVSREKKESFPLTVTSAQKNPTAFYLCASFTSQGLYGYTFGSGTRLTVV.

The gene calls are TRBV2 and TRBJ2-7; TRBD1 agrees at 8 bases. The CDR3 has 14 amino acids. Germline V gene lookup returns CDR1 SNHLY and CDR2 FYNNEI. V lost 5 bases, J lost 2 bases, and 5 bases stayed unmatched. The CDR3 region has the DNA TGTGCCAGCAGTTCCCCGGGACAGGCCTACGAGCAGTACTTC. Translated, it gives CASSSPGQAYEQYF.

In the case of this clone: Different DNA sequences within this sample yield the same CDR3. The chain combines TRBV10-3 with TRBJ2-7; TRBD2 aligns across 12 bases. Germline V gene data show CDR1 as ENHRY and CDR2 as SYGVKD. Trimming at V came to 2 bases and at J to 1 base, leaving 0 bases not matched to a gene. This CDR3 has 15 residues. CDR3 residues: CAISEGLAGSYEQYF. The DNA for the CDR3 is TGTGCCATCAGTGAGGGACTAGCGGGATCCTACGAGCAGTACTTC.

The chain recombines TRBV10-3 with TRBJ2-5; a possible D gene is TRBD2 (6 bases). The CDR3 totals 14 residues. The V gene's germline CDR1 is ENHRY and CDR2 SYGVKD. Trimming shortened V by 6 bases and J by 5 bases, and 16 bases separated the two germline ends. The CDR3 here is CAISGGWGSETQYF. The CDR3 coding sequence is TGTGCCATCAGCGGGGGATGGGGTTCTGAGACCCAGTACTTC.

This clone was seen just once. The rearrangement uses TRBV5-1 and TRBJ2-1, with TRBD1 matching 8 bases. The CDR3 is made up of 15 amino acids. Trimming removed 1 base from V and 8 bases from J; junction bases left unmatched: 8. Germline V lookup: CDR1 SGHRS, CDR2 YFSETQ. CDR3 residues: CASSLTPSQGDEQFF. The CDR3 coding sequence is TGCGCCAGCAGCTTGACACCATCACAGGGGGATGAGCAGTTCTTC.

This clone was recorded once. V usage is TRBV5-5 and J usage is TRBJ1-6, with 8 bases fitting TRBD1. J was trimmed by 7 bases and V by 3 bases; bases with no gene match: 12. CDR3 length equals 17 residues. In germline, CDR1 is SGHKS, CDR2 YYEKEE (reference sequence). In DNA, the CDR3 is TGTGCCAGCAGCTCACTACCCGGACAGGGATCGAATTCACCCCTCCACTTT. It translates to CASSSLPGQGSNSPLHF. Full variable domain (remainder filled in from reference TRBV5-5 and TRBJ1-6): DAGVTQSPTHLIKTRGQQVTLRCSPISGHKSVSWYQQVLGQGPQFIFQYYEKEERGRGNFPDRFSARQFPNYSSELNVNALLLGDSALYLCASSSLPGQGSNSPLHFGNGTRLTVT.

This rearrangement joins TRBV7-2 to TRBJ2-3, with 7 bases fitting TRBD2. J was trimmed by 2 bases and V by 5 bases; bases with no gene match: 10. Germline-derived CDR1 and CDR2 are SGHTA and FQGNSA. The CDR3 runs to 16 residues. Here the CDR3 reads CASSKQTAGDTDTQYF. CDR3 nucleotide sequence: TGTGCCAGCAGCAAACAAACCGCGGGGGACACAGATACGCAGTATTTT.

The chain is built from TRBV5-4 and TRBJ1-2; unclear D gene. The CDR3 runs 14 residues. V was pared by 4 bases and J by 2 bases, with 12 bases between. Germline CDR1 is SGHNT and CDR2 is YYREEE (reference sequence). CDR3 residues: CASSPELGNYGYTF. The CDR3 nucleotides read TGTGCCAGCAGCCCGGAACTAGGGAACTATGGCTACACCTTC.

The chain employs TRBV4-1 and TRBJ1-5, with 8 positions matching TRBD1. The J segment lost 5 bases and the V segment lost 0 bases, leaving 9 bases of the junction unmatched. This CDR3 is 17 amino acids long. Germline CDR1 and CDR2: MGHRA and YSYEKL. CDR3 DNA sequence: TGCGCCAGCAGCCAAGATTTGGGTGGACAGGGATATCAGCCCCAGCATTTT. It translates to CASSQDLGGQGYQPQHF.

This clone has just one count. The J gene is TRBJ2-1, the V gene TRBV9; TRBD2 aligns across 7 bases. The CDR3 spans 16 residues. J lost 3 bases, V lost 4 bases, and 10 bases had no gene match. The germline V gene has CDR1 SGDLS and CDR2 YYNGEE. The CDR3 spells CASSPPWASGYNEQFF. The CDR3 coding sequence is TGTGCCAGCAGCCCACCGTGGGCTAGCGGCTACAATGAGCAGTTCTTC.

The rearrangement joins TRBV11-2 to TRBJ1-6, with D perhaps matching TRBD1 (6 bases). Deletions cut 2 bases from V and 9 bases from J, with 14 bases between. CDR3 length equals 15 residues. Germline V lookup: CDR1 SGHAT, CDR2 FQNNGV. Here the CDR3 DNA reads TGTGCCAGCAGCTTACTGGACAGCTGGGGTTCACCCCTCCACTTT. Translated: CASSLLDSWGSPLHF.

The J gene is TRBJ1-2, the V gene TRBV3-1 (or the pseudogene TRBV3-2); 7 bases are shared with TRBD1. V lost 1 base, J lost 0 bases, and 2 bases stayed unmatched. CDR1 and CDR2 (germline): LGHDT, YNNKEL (reference sequence). The CDR3 spans 15 residues. The CDR3 region is CASSQGGTANYGYTF. CDR3 nucleotide sequence: TGTGCCAGCAGCCAAGGGGGGACAGCTAACTATGGCTACACCTTC.

The chain has TRBV29-1 and TRBJ1-6, with TRBD1 matching over 8 bases. CDR3 length: 13 amino acids. V lost 6 bases and J lost 7; bases outside the gene matches: 5. Germline V gene sequence: CDR1 SQVTM, CDR2 ANQGSEA. CDR3 sequence (DNA): TGCAGCGTCGCACAGGGGGGAAATTCACCCCTCCACTTT. Translating it yields CSVAQGGNSPLHF.

The sample holds one count of this clone. This chain uses TRBV9 with TRBJ2-3; no clear D. The V end lost 3 bases, the J end lost 6 bases, and 17 bases lay between the germline ends. Germline CDR1 SGDLS, CDR2 YYNGEE. This CDR3 comprises 15 residues. CDR3 nucleotides: TGTGCCAGCAGCGCAGGCACCATCGATTCGGATACGCAGTATTTT. It specifies CASSAGTIDSDTQYF.

This chain joins TRBV6-5 and TRBJ2-2, with TRBD2 matching over 7 bases. The CDR3 spans 15 residues. Germline-derived CDR1 and CDR2 are MNHEY and SVGAGI. The V segment lost 7 bases and the J segment 6 bases; nucleotides outside the gene matches: 11. The CDR3 nucleotides are TGTGCCAGCAATCACCGGGACTACCCACCCGGGGAGCTGTTTTTT. Its translation: CASNHRDYPPGELFF.

The chain links TRBV7-3 to TRBJ2-1; a weak D match, TRBD2 (6 bases). The CDR3 has 15 residues. V lost 5 bases, J lost 5 bases, and 16 bases lay in between. Germline V lookup: CDR1 SGHTA, CDR2 FQGTGA. CDR3 protein: CASSPTRGVNNEQFF. The CDR3 nucleotides are TGTGCCAGCAGCCCCACTCGCGGGGTGAACAATGAGCAGTTCTTC.

The CDR3 reads CASSSGHNTDTQYF. CDR3 DNA sequence: TGTGCCAGCAGCTCGGGACACAACACAGATACGCAGTATTTT. The chain employs TRBV7-3 and TRBJ2-3, with D possibly matching TRBD1 (6 bases). The CDR3 spans 14 residues. CDR1 SGHTA and CDR2 FQGTGA come from the germline V gene. With 4 bases removed from V and 2 bases from J, the gap between germline ends came to 10 bases.